The rows below give T cell receptor beta chains drawn from one sample of a study of shared clonotypes between healthy human individuals. The protocol was immunoSEQ multiplex PCR, while the TCRdb copy is restricted to in-frame clones and leaves out a portion. The profile shows 2 million to 2.5 million clones, about 94% of them singletons. Sequenced sample: naive CD4+ T cells sorted from blood. Receptors originate from a man younger than 35 in good health. Each CDR3 is given with its conserved first and last residue. Each record gives: CDR3 protein, J gene, V gene.

CDR3: CASSLRYTGELFF
J: TRBJ2-2
V: TRBV2

CDR3: CASSLQLAGEETQYF
J: TRBJ2-5
V: TRBV11-2

CDR3: CAWTRGLSGNTIYF
J: TRBJ1-3
V: TRBV30

CDR3: CASSEQGGNTIYF
J: TRBJ1-3
V: TRBV2

CDR3: CASRGTVTNEKLFF
J: TRBJ1-4
V: TRBV5-1

CDR3: CASSPKEGARWEQYF
J: TRBJ2-7
V: TRBV4-3

CDR3: CASSVGGMNTEAFF
J: TRBJ1-1
V: TRBV9

CDR3: CASSRSGGETQYF
J: TRBJ2-5
V: TRBV4-1

CDR3: CASSIGLAGGLSYNEQFF
J: TRBJ2-1
V: TRBV19

CDR3: CASSATPTNTGELFF
J: TRBJ2-2
V: TRBV9

CDR3: CASAVRGSEETQYF
J: TRBJ2-5
V: TRBV7-9

CDR3: CASSDGPRKLFF
J: TRBJ1-4
V: TRBV2

CDR3: CASSLSGRAGYEQYF
J: TRBJ2-7
V: TRBV13

CDR3: CASRQRRSGPITDTQYF
J: TRBJ2-3
V: TRBV28

CDR3: CASSSTDKNPFYEQYF
J: TRBJ2-7
V: TRBV28

CDR3: CASSSLGQGEFF
J: TRBJ2-1
V: TRBV28

CDR3: CASSLGAVNSPLHF
J: TRBJ1-6
V: TRBV11-2

CDR3: CASSINFRQTRETQYF
J: TRBJ2-5
V: TRBV19

CDR3: CASSRGQGEQYF
J: TRBJ2-7
V: TRBV19

CDR3: CASSLEASGTYNEQFF
J: TRBJ2-1
V: TRBV5-1

CDR3: CASKRDTSSTDTQYF
J: TRBJ2-3
V: TRBV6-1

CDR3: CASSKALWDGANVLTF
J: TRBJ2-6
V: TRBV21-1

CDR3: CASSLTSGSIYNEQFF
J: TRBJ2-1
V: TRBV7-2

CDR3: CASKFVNTGELFF
J: TRBJ2-2
V: TRBV10-2